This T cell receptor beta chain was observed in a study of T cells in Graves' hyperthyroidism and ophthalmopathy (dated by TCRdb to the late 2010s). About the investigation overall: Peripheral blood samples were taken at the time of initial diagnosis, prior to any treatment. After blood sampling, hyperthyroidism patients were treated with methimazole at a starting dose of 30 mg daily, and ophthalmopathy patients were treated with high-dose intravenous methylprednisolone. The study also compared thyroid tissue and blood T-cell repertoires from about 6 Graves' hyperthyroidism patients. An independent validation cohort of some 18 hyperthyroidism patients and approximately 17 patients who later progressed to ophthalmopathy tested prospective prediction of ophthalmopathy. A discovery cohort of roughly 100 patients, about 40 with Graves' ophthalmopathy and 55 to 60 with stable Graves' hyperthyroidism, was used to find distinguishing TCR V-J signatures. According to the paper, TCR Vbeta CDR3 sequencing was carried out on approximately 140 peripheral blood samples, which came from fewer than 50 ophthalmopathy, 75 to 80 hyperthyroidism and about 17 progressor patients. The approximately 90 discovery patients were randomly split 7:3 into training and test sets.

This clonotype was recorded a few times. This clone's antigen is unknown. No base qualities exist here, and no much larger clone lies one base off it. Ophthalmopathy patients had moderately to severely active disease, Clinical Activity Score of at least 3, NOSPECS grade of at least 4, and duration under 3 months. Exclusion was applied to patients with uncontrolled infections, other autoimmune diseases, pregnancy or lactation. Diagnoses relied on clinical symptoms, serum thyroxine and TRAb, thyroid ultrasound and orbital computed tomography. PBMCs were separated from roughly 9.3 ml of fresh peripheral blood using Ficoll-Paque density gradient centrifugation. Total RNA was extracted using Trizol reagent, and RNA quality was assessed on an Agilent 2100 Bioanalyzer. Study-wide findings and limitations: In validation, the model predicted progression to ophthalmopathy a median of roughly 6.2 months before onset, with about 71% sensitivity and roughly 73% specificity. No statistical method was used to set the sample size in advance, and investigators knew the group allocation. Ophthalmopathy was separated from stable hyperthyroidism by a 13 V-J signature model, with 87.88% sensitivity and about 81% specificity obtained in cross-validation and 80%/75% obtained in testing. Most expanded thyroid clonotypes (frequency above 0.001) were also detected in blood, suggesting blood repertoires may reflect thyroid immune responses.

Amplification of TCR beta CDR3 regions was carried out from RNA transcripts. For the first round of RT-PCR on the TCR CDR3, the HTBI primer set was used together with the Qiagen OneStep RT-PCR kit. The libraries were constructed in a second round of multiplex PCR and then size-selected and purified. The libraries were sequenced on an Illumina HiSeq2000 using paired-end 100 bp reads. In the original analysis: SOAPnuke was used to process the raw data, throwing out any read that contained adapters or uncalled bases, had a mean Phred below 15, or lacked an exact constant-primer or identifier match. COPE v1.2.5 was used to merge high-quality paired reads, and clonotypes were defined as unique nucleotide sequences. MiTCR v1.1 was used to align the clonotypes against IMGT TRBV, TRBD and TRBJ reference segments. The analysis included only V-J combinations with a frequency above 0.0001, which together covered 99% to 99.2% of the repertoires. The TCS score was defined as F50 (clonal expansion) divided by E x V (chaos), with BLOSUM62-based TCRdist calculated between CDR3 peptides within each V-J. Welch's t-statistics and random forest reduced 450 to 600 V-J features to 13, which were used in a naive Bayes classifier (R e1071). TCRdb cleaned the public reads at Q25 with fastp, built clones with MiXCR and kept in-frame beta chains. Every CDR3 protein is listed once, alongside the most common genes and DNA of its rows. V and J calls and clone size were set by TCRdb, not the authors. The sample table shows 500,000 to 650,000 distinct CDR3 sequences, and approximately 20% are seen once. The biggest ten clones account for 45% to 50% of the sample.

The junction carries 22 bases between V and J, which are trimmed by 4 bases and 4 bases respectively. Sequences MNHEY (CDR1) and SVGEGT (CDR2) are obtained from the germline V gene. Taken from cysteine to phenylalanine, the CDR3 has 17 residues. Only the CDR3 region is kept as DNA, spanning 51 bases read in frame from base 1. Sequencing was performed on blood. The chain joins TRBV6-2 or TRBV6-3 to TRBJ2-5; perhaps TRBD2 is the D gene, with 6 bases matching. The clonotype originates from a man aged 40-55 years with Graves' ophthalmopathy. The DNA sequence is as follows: TGTGCCAGCAGTTTAACGGGAGTTGATGAGGTAGGAGAGACCCAGTACTTC. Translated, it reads CASSLTGVDEVGETQYF.